This TCR beta chain originates from a study of cytomegalovirus exposure and HLA in healthy donors. With 60 Vbeta and 13 Jbeta primers, the PCR was carried out. Assay: immunoSEQ multiplex PCR; the TCRdb copy retains only in-frame clones and omits some. Altogether 150,000 to 200,000 clones are present, 70% to 85% being singletons, with the ten largest covering around 5%. CDR3 size: 15 residues. Germline-derived CDR1 and CDR2 are MNHNS and SASEGT. The chain employs TRBV6-1 and TRBJ2-5; D ambiguous. The J call may be incorrect, as the DNA end agrees better with TRBJ2-7. The receptor's source is a man between 18 and 29 years old in good health and CMV-seronegative. Sequencing was done on a sample of PBMCs. This chain's CDR3 is CASSVSRARNYEQYF. CDR3 nucleotides: TGTGCCAGCAGTGTGAGCCGTGCGAGGAACTACGAGCAGTACTTC.